The 17 T cell receptor beta chains presented below share a single source sample, sequenced in a study of blood T cell repertoires in COVID-19. Sequencing was performed with immunoSEQ multiplex PCR; in TCRdb, only in-frame clones are kept and a portion is missing. Of around 340,000 clones in the sample, 83% were seen once. What was sequenced was peripheral blood. These receptors were obtained from a man aged 25 to 45 with active or convalescent COVID-19.

CDR3 region: CASSLNSDEQYF. The DNA of the CDR3 is TGTGCCAGCAGCTTGAACTCGGACGAGCAGTACTTC. The chain uses TRBV5-5 and TRBJ2-7, with D unresolved. The ends were cut back, 1 base at V and 5 bases at J, with 7 bases in the middle. Per germline, CDR1 SGHKS and CDR2 YYEKEE (reference sequence). The CDR3 spans 12 residues.

This clone showed up just once. J is TRBJ2-7 and V is TRBV18, with 7 positions matching TRBD2. The CDR3 is 16 residues long. Germline V CDR1 and CDR2: KGHSH, LQKENI. V was pared by 3 bases and J by 1 base, with 9 bases of the junction left unmatched. CDR3 coding DNA: TGTGCCAGCTCACCCATGGCGGGAGAGGGTTCCTACGAGCAGTACTTC. Residues: CASSPMAGEGSYEQYF.

This chain uses TRBV14 with TRBJ2-5; TRBD2 aligns across 11 bases. This CDR3 spans 17 amino acids. V lost 1 base to trimming and J lost 2 bases; unmatched junction nucleotides: 6. Germline V gives CDR1 SGHDN, CDR2 FVKESK. CDR3 in DNA: TGTGCCAGCAGCCAAGGGGTGGGACTAGCGGAGCAAGAGACCCAGTACTTC. The encoded protein is CASSQGVGLAEQETQYF.

The chain carries TRBV28 and TRBJ1-5, with 10 positions matching TRBD1. Unmatched junction bases numbered 17, after V lost 10 bases and J lost 2 bases. The CDR3 spans 18 residues. Per germline, CDR1 MDHEN and CDR2 SYDVKM. This CDR3 reads CATQHGGTGVGGNQPQHF. CDR3 DNA sequence: TGTGCCACCCAACACGGGGGGACAGGGGTGGGTGGCAATCAGCCCCAGCATTTT.

The chain carries TRBV9 and TRBJ1-1; 7 bases are a match to TRBD1. Per germline, CDR1 SGDLS and CDR2 YYNGEE. With 4 bases clipped from V and 4 bases from J, the junction kept 13 bases outside the gene matches. There are 16 residues in the CDR3. The CDR3 is CASSPPTGIKTTEAFF. For the CDR3, the DNA is TGTGCCAGCAGCCCCCCGACAGGGATAAAGACCACTGAAGCTTTCTTT.

J is TRBJ2-7 and V is TRBV30; D is possibly TRBD1 (5 bases). The CDR3 contains 14 residues. Germline-derived CDR1 and CDR2 are GTSNPN and SVGIG (reference sequence). V was pared by 0 bases and J by 5 bases, with 14 bases between. This CDR3 reads CAWSVLNRPNEQYF. The DNA for the CDR3 is TGTGCCTGGAGTGTACTCAACAGGCCTAACGAGCAGTACTTC.

The J gene is TRBJ2-5, the V gene TRBV7-2; D is unclear. The V gene lost 2 bases and the J gene lost 5 bases, with 9 bases spanning the gap. Germline CDR1 is SGHTA and CDR2 is FQGNSA. The CDR3 runs 13 residues. The CDR3: CASSLIGWETQYF. Written as DNA, the CDR3 is TGTGCCAGCAGCTTAATCGGTTGGGAGACCCAGTACTTC.

The J gene is TRBJ1-2, the V gene TRBV5-1; tentative D call: TRBD1 (6 bases). CDR1 SGHRS and CDR2 YFSETQ come from the germline V gene. Deletions cut 3 bases from V and 3 bases from J, with 15 bases between. The CDR3 totals 15 residues. The CDR3, as DNA: TGCGCCAGCAGCTCCCGGACGGACAGCTACTATGGCTACACCTTC. The encoded protein is CASSSRTDSYYGYTF.

This clone appeared a single time. Different DNA sequences within this sample yield the same CDR3. The genes are TRBV9 and TRBJ1-5; no reliable D call. The V end was cut by 0 bases, the J end by 3 bases, with 4 bases between. Per germline, CDR1 SGDLS and CDR2 YYNGEE. The CDR3 extends over 13 amino acids. The CDR3 DNA reads TGTGCCAGCAGCGTAGGACTCAATCAGCCCCAGCATTTT. This sequence encodes CASSVGLNQPQHF.

Concerning this clone itself: Other DNA sequences of this sample code for an identical CDR3. The rearrangement links TRBV30 to TRBJ1-2, with 9 positions matching TRBD1. Trimming cost V 0 bases and J 5 bases; bases outside gene matches: 1. This CDR3 spans 13 amino acids. The V gene's germline CDR1 is GTSNPN and CDR2 SVGIG (reference sequence). The CDR3 is CAWSVDRGYGYTF. CDR3 coding DNA: TGTGCCTGGAGTGTAGACAGGGGGTATGGCTACACCTTC.

The CDR3 spells CASRPPEAFLNTGELFF. CDR3 DNA: TGTGCCAGCCGTCCCCCTGAGGCTTTCCTGAACACCGGGGAGCTGTTTTTT. V gene TRBV6-6 combines with J gene TRBJ2-2; D is ambiguous. The CDR3 loop spans 17 amino acids. Germline V lookup: CDR1 MNHNY, CDR2 SVGAGI (reference sequence). Trimming left V 8 bases short and J 1 base short, with 20 bases between.

This clone appeared a few times. The rearrangement uses TRBV19 and TRBJ1-5, with 7 bases that match TRBD1. The trim removed 7 bases at V and 4 bases at J, leaving 10 bases unmatched. Germline V gene data show CDR1 as LNHDA and CDR2 as SQIVND (reference sequence). The CDR3 loop spans 15 amino acids. The DNA of the CDR3 is TGTGCCAGTACCTCACAGGGGAGAAGGAATCAGCCCCAGCATTTT. Translating it yields CASTSQGRRNQPQHF.

The V and J genes are TRBV19 and TRBJ2-7; tentatively, D is TRBD2 (5 bases). Germline lookup yields CDR1 LNHDA and CDR2 SQIVND (reference sequence). This CDR3 has 14 amino acids. Between the trimmed V and J ends, which lost 6 bases and 1 base, there was a span of 13 bases. The CDR3 reads CASRRSGSSYEQYF. The CDR3, as DNA: TGTGCCAGTAGAAGAAGCGGCTCTTCCTACGAGCAGTACTTC.

The chain carries TRBV6-5 and TRBJ2-1; D is perhaps TRBD2 (5 bases). The V end lost 2 bases, the J end lost 2 bases, and 10 bases lay between the germline ends. Germline loops: CDR1 MNHEY, CDR2 SVGAGI. CDR3 length: 15 amino acids. The CDR3 nucleotides are TGTGCCAGCAGTTACGATCTAGCAACCTACAATGAGCAGTTCTTC. Protein: CASSYDLATYNEQFF.

The chain carries TRBV6-1 and TRBJ1-1; D perhaps matches TRBD1 (5 bases). This CDR3 is 16 amino acids long. V was clipped by 3 bases and J by 1 base, with 15 bases between them. Germline assignment: CDR1 MNHNS and CDR2 SASEGT. CDR3 sequence reads: CASSDGGVPKNTEAFF. CDR3 in DNA: TGTGCCAGCAGTGATGGGGGGGTACCGAAGAACACTGAAGCTTTCTTT.

The chain uses TRBV19 and TRBJ2-7, with 7 positions matching TRBD1. Germline V gene data show CDR1 as LNHDA and CDR2 as SQIVND (reference sequence). The CDR3 consists of 13 residues. Losses at the gene ends were 4 bases for V and 7 bases for J; bases not matched to a gene: 7. CDR3 in DNA: TGTGCCAGTAGTACTGGACAGGCCCAGGAGCAGTACTTC. Residues: CASSTGQAQEQYF.

This clone was counted only a few times. The V gene is TRBV7-2, the J gene TRBJ1-5; D may be TRBD1 (6 bases). This CDR3 comprises 14 residues. V lost 2 bases and J lost 4, with 9 bases in between. Germline V gives CDR1 SGHTA, CDR2 FQGNSA. The CDR3 spells CASSLTQGNQPQHF. In DNA, the CDR3 is TGTGCCAGCAGCTTAACCCAGGGGAATCAGCCCCAGCATTTT.